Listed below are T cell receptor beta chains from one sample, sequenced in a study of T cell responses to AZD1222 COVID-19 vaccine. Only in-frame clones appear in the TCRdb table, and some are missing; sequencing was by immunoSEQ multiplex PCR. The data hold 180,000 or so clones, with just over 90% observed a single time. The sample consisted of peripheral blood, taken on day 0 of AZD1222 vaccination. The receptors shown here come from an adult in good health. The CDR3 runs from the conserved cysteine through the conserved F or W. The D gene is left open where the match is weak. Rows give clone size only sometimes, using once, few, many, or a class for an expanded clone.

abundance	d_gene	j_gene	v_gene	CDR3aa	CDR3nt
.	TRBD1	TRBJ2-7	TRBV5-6	CASSLPGQGVSYEQYF	TGTGCCAGCAGCTTACCGGGACAGGGGGTGTCCTACGAGCAGTACTTC
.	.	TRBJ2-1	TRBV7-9	CASSLGLLRYEQFF	TGTGCCAGCAGCTTAGGACTCTTGAGGTATGAGCAGTTCTTC
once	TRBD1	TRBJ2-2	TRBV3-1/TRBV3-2	CASSQEGQGAGLTGELFF	TGTGCCAGCAGCCAAGAAGGGCAGGGGGCTGGGTTGACCGGGGAGCTGTTTTTT
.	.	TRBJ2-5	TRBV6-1	CASSEARLKGETQYF	TGTGCCAGCAGTGAAGCGAGGCTAAAGGGAGAGACCCAGTACTTC
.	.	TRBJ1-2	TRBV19	CASREGGLDGYTF	TGTGCCAGTAGGGAGGGAGGTCTGGATGGCTACACCTTC
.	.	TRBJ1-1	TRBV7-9	CASSPDRTREAFF	TGTGCCAGCAGCCCAGACAGGACCAGAGAAGCTTTCTTT
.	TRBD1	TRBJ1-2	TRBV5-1	CASSLAQGASGYTF	TGCGCCAGCAGCTTGGCACAGGGGGCCTCTGGCTACACCTTC
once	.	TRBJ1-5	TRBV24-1	CATSGRGNQPQHF	TGTGCCACCAGTGGAAGGGGTAATCAGCCCCAGCATTTT
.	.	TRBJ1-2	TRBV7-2	CASVRQMNYGYTF	TGTGCCAGCGTTCGACAGATGAACTATGGCTACACCTTC
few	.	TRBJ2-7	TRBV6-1	CASSEATTLTYYEQYF	TGTGCCAGCAGTGAAGCGACCACTCTAACCTACTACGAGCAGTACTTC
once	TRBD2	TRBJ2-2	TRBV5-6	CASSLPSSGSVSGELFF	TGTGCCAGCAGTTTGCCCTCTAGCGGGAGCGTGTCCGGGGAGCTGTTTTTT
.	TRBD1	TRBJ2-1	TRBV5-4	CASSPIGGAYYNEQFF	TGTGCCAGCAGCCCGATAGGGGGCGCCTACTACAATGAGCAGTTCTTC
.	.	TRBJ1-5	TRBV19	CASSVRQETDQPQHF	TGTGCCAGTAGTGTGAGACAGGAGACGGATCAGCCCCAGCATTTT
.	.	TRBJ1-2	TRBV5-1	CASSLVGENGYTF	TGCGCCAGCAGCTTGGTGGGGGAAAATGGCTACACCTTC
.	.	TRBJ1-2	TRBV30	CAWSSVRGWGYTF	TGTGCCTGGAGTAGCGTTCGGGGTTGGGGCTACACCTTC
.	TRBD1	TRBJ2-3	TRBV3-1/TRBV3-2	CASSRGQGLGTQYF	TGTGCCAGCAGCCGTGGACAGGGGCTGGGTACGCAGTATTTT
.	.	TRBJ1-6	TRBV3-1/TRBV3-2	CASSQRPSNSPLHF	TGTGCCAGCAGCCAAAGGCCTTCTAATTCACCCCTCCACTTT
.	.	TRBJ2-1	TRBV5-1	CASTPLASLYNEQFF	TGCGCCAGCACCCCCCTAGCGAGCCTCTACAATGAGCAGTTCTTC
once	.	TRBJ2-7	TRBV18	CASSPGTFNYGQYF	TGTGCCAGCTCACCCGGGACGTTTAACTACGGGCAGTACTTC
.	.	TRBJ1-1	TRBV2	CASSGGLRLNTEAFF	TGTGCCAGCAGCGGAGGCCTCAGGTTGAACACTGAAGCTTTCTTT
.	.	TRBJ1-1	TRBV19	CASSIDSRRATEAFF	TGTGCCAGTAGTATAGACAGCCGCAGGGCCACTGAAGCTTTCTTT
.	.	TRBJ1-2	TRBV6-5	CASSLGQYYGYTF	TGTGCCAGCAGTCTCGGACAGTACTATGGCTACACCTTC
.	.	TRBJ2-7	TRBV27	CASSFNGRGGEQYF	TGTGCCAGCAGTTTTAATGGCAGGGGGGGCGAGCAGTACTTC
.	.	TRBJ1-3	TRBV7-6	CASSPTTESGNTIYF	TGTGCCAGCAGCCCAACGACCGAATCTGGAAACACCATATATTTT
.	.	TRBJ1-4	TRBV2	CASGEIEKLFF	TGTGCCAGCGGGGAGATTGAAAAACTGTTTTTT
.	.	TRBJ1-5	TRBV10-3	CAISNIGDQPQHF	TGTGCCATCAGTAATATAGGGGATCAGCCCCAGCATTTT
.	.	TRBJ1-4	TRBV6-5	CASTGGTNEKLFF	TGTGCCAGCACGGGGGGAACTAATGAAAAACTGTTTTTT
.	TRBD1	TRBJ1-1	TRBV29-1	CSVGRTGGGTEAFF	TGCAGCGTCGGTCGGACAGGGGGGGGCACTGAAGCTTTCTTT
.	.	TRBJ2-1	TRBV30	CAWSVGLDSKVTSYNEQFF	TGTGCCTGGAGTGTAGGTTTGGACTCGAAAGTCACCTCCTACAATGAGCAGTTCTTC
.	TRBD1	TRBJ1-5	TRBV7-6	CASSPGTDVSNQPQHF	TGTGCCAGCAGCCCAGGGACAGACGTTAGCAATCAGCCCCAGCATTTT
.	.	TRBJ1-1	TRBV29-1	CSVPSNTEAFF	TGCAGCGTTCCCTCGAACACTGAAGCTTTCTTT
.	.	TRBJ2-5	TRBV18	CASSPRQTPGTQYF	TGTGCCAGCTCCCCCCGACAGACCCCGGGGACCCAGTACTTC
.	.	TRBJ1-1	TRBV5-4	CASSLWSGEAFF	TGTGCCAGCAGCTTGTGGTCGGGTGAAGCTTTCTTT
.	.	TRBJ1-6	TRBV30	CAWSPGGPGAYNSPLHF	TGTGCCTGGAGTCCGGGAGGGCCAGGGGCCTATAATTCACCCCTCCACTTT
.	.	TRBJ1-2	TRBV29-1	CSVERGNGYTF	TGCAGCGTTGAAAGAGGGAACGGCTACACCTTC
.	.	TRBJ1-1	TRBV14	CASSQVSDRRSEAFF	TGTGCCAGCAGCCAAGTATCCGACAGAAGGTCTGAAGCTTTCTTT
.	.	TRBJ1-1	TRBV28	CASSFLGKTEAFF	TGTGCCAGCAGTTTCTTAGGGAAGACTGAAGCTTTCTTT
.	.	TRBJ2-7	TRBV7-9	CASSLLDEQYF	TGTGCCAGCAGCCTGTTGGACGAGCAGTACTTC
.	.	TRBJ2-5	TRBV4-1	CASSQLAEWGETQYF	TGCGCCAGCAGCCAGTTAGCGGAATGGGGGGAGACCCAGTACTTC
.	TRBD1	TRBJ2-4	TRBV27	CASSLFPRDSPRRVAKNIQYF	TGTGCCAGCAGTTTATTTCCCCGGGACAGTCCTCGTCGGGTAGCCAAAAACATTCAGTACTTC
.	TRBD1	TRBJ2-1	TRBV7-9	CASTPGGSYNEQFF	TGTGCCAGCACCCCAGGGGGCTCGTACAATGAGCAGTTCTTC
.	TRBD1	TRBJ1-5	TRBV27	CASSSGQGNQPQHF	TGTGCCAGCAGCTCGGGACAGGGCAATCAGCCCCAGCATTTT
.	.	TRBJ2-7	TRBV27	CASSFSLAYEQYF	TGTGCCAGCAGTTTTTCTCTAGCTTACGAGCAGTACTTC
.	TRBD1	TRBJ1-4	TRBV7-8	CASSSTGQGGEKLFF	TGTGCCAGCAGCTCAACGGGACAGGGTGGGGAAAAACTGTTTTTT
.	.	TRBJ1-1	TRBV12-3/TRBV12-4	CASHYPGTEAFF	TGTGCCAGCCATTACCCGGGCACTGAAGCTTTCTTT
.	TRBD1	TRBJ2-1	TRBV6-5	CASSYGGQGVKQFF	TGTGCCAGCAGTTACGGAGGACAGGGAGTGAAGCAGTTCTTC